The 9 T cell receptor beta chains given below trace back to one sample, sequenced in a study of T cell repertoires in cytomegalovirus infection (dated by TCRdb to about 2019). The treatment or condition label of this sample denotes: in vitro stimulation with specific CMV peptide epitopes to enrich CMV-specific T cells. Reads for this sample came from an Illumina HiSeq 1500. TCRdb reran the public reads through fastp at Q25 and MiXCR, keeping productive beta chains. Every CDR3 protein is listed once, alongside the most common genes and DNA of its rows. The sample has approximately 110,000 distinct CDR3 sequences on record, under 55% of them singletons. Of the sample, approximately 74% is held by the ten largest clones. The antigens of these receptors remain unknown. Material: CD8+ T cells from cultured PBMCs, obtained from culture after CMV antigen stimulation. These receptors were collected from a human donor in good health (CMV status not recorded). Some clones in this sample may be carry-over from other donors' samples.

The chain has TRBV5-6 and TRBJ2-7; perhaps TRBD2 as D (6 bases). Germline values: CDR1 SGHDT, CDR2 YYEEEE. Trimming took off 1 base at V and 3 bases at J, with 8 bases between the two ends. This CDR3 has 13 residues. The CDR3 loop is CASSLFGSYEQYF. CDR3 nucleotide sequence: TGTGCCAGCAGCTTGTTCGGGAGCTACGAGCAGTACTTC.

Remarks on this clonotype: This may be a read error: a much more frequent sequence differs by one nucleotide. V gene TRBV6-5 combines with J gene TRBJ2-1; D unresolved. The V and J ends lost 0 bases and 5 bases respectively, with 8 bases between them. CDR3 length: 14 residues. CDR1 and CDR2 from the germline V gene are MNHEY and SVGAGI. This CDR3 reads CASSYSVKHNEQFF. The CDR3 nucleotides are TGTGCCAGCAGTTACTCCGTCAAGCACAATGAGCAGTTCTTC.

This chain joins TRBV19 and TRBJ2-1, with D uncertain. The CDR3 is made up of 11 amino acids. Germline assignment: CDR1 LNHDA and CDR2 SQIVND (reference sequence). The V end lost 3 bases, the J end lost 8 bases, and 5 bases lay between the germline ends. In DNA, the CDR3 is TGTGCCAGTAGTATGGGCCATGAGCAGTTCTTC. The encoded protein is CASSMGHEQFF.

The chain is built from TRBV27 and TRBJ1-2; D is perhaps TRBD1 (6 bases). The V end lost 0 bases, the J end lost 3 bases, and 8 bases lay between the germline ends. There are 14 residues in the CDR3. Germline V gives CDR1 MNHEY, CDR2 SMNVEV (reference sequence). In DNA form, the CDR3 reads TGTGCCAGCAGTTTATCCGGGGGCGACTATGGCTACACCTTC. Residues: CASSLSGGDYGYTF.

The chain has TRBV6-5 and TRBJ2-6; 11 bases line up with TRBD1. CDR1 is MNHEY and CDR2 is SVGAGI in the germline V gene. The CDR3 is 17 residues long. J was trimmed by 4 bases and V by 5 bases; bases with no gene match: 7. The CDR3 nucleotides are TGTGCCAGCAGTCCAGGACAGGGGGCGGCCGGGGCCAACGTCCTGACTTTC. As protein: CASSPGQGAAGANVLTF.

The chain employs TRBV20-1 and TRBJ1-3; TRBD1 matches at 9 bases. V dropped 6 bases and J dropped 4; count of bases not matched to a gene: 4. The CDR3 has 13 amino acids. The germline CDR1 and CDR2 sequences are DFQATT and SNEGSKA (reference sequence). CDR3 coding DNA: TGCAGTGCCCCTGACAGGGGGGGAAACACCATATATTTT. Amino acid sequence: CSAPDRGGNTIYF.

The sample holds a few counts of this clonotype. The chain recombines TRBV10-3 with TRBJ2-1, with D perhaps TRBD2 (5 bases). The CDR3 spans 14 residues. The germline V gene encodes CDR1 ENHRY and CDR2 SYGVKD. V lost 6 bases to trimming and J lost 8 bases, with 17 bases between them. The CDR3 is CAIRTDSPGYEQFF. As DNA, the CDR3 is TGTGCCATCAGAACGGACTCGCCCGGTTATGAGCAGTTCTTC.

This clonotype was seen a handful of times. This chain's CDR3 is CSARDPLAGAGTDTQYF. CDR3 in DNA: TGCAGTGCTAGAGATCCACTAGCGGGGGCTGGCACAGATACGCAGTATTTT. The V call is TRBV20-1, the J call TRBJ2-3; 11 bases map to TRBD2. The CDR3 totals 17 residues. With 0 bases clipped from V and 1 base from J, the junction kept 6 bases outside the gene matches. Germline CDR1 DFQATT, CDR2 SNEGSKA (reference sequence).

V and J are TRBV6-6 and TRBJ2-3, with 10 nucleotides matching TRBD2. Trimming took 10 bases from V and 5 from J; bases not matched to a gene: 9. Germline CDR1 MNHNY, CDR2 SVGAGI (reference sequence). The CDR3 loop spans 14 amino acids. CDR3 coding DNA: TGTGCCACGAATCCAGCGGGGGGGATAGATACGCAGTATTTT. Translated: CATNPAGGIDTQYF.